The subject of this entry is one TCR beta chain. It lacks a known antigen. No per-base quality is available; no much larger clone lies one base away. TCRbeta CDR3 regions were amplified from genomic DNA using the immunoSEQ Assay, a bias-controlled multiplex PCR. The authors' pipeline ran thus. The number of nucleated cells in each sample was estimated from the amplification of reference gene primers within the assay. To quantify the absolute abundance of each unique TCRbeta CDR3 rearrangement, sequence reads were collapsed and filtered. For each sample, productive Simpson clonality was calculated as the square root of Simpson's diversity index over productive rearrangements. Imported from immuneACCESS, the table was reduced by TCRdb to in-frame sequences with V and J called. These copies leave out some clones; in studies compared against another copy, an unresolved V gene accounts for under half, and the cause of the remainder is not known. Clonal size and the V and J genes are those of that table, whereas D and trimming came from the DNA. The sample yields around 150,000 clones; more than 75% were counted once. The ten largest make up roughly 2.1% of the sample.

This entry comes from a study of blood T cell repertoires in COVID-19 (dated by TCRdb to about 2020). As for the study more broadly: Samples covering the acute and convalescent phases of COVID-19 were provided by collaborators in the United States, Italy and Spain. The prospective study material was composed of cDNA or gDNA derived from T cells, B-cell-depleted T cells, or PBMCs. The dataset comprised deeply sampled blood TCRbeta repertoires from subjects exposed to, actively infected with, or recovered from COVID-19. The repertoires were released in a freely available public database intended as a resource for research on the immune response to SARS-CoV-2. The samples were drawn from the first 160 participants of the ongoing ImmuneRACE study and from more than 1,000 subjects provided by 6 global collaborators. The sample metadata nearly always contained a de-identified subject ID, COVID-19 status, age in years and sex. Where available, HLA class I and class II types were taken from metadata supplied by the sample provider and were not determined by assay-based typing.

Collaborating institutions collected whole blood in K2EDTA tubes following their own protocols. For TCRbeta analysis, collaborators shipped samples as frozen whole blood, isolated PBMCs, or DNA extracted from either of those sample types. Here is what the overall study found, with its caveats: The amount of clinical and demographic metadata varied by source and participant and was provided uncurated.

V loses 1 base at its end and J loses 3 bases; junction bases beyond the gene matches: 3. CDR1 and CDR2 were assigned from the germline V gene as SGHRS and YFSETQ. The CDR3, cysteine through phenylalanine, is 15 amino acids long. The kept DNA is CDR3 alone, 45 bases in frame from the first base. Sequenced input: peripheral blood. The sequence was collected from a man aged 18 to 35 with acute or convalescent COVID-19. Recombination linked TRBV5-1 to TRBJ1-1; TRBD1 matches 10 bases in the middle. CDR3 loop: CASSLQGQGDTEAFF. The nucleotide sequence reads as follows: TGCGCCAGCAGCTTGCAAGGACAGGGGGACACTGAAGCTTTCTTT.